Listed below are T cell receptor beta chains from one sample, sequenced in a study of blood T cell repertoires in COVID-19. Here immunoSEQ multiplex PCR was the method, and the copy in TCRdb shows in-frame clones only, minus some. The sample gives some 35,000 clones, 70% to 90% of which show up once; approximately 20% is in the top ten. The sample comprised peripheral blood. The receptors were gathered from a man aged 65 to 79 with acute or convalescent COVID-19. Each CDR3 is given with its conserved first and last residue. D genes are given only for firm matches. Only some rows state a clone size, as once, few, many or a class for expanded clones.

V,size,J,D,CDR3,DNA
TRBV28,-,TRBJ2-1,-,CASSTRDYNEQFF,TGTGCCAGCAGTACCCGGGACTACAATGAGCAGTTCTTC
TRBV5-1,-,TRBJ1-2,-,CASSLAPGGAYGYTF,TGCGCCAGCAGCTTGGCTCCTGGCGGAGCCTATGGCTACACCTTC
TRBV29-1,-,TRBJ2-7,-,CSATKDSYEQYF,TGCAGCGCGACAAAAGACTCCTACGAGCAGTACTTC
TRBV6-5,few,TRBJ2-3,-,CAGESSTDTQYF,TGTGCCGGAGAATCTAGCACAGATACGCAGTATTTT
TRBV5-6,-,TRBJ2-1,TRBD1,CASSFLDRGQFNEQFF,TGTGCCAGCAGCTTCTTAGACAGGGGGCAATTCAATGAGCAGTTCTTC
TRBV6-5,once,TRBJ2-2,TRBD1,CASTPGGANTGELFF,TGTGCCAGCACCCCAGGGGGCGCGAACACCGGGGAGCTGTTTTTT
TRBV15,-,TRBJ1-5,TRBD1,CATSRKSGGTGNQPQHF,TGTGCCACCAGCAGGAAGTCAGGAGGGACAGGGAATCAGCCCCAGCATTTT
TRBV15,-,TRBJ1-2,TRBD1,CATSRERQGVDYGYTF,TGTGCCACCAGCAGAGAACGGCAGGGGGTCGACTATGGCTACACCTTC
TRBV9,-,TRBJ2-1,TRBD2,CASSVEGGVNEQFF,TGTGCCAGCAGCGTAGAGGGAGGGGTGAATGAGCAGTTCTTC
TRBV7-2,-,TRBJ1-1,-,CASRHAGRSLEAFF,TGTGCCAGCAGACACGCAGGGAGGTCCCTTGAAGCTTTCTTT
TRBV7-9,-,TRBJ2-7,-,CASSRESGYEQYF,TGTGCCAGCAGCCGGGAGTCTGGCTACGAGCAGTACTTC
TRBV4-3,-,TRBJ2-1,TRBD2,CASSQVGTSYDVNEQFF,TGCGCCAGCAGCCAAGTAGGGACTAGCTACGACGTCAATGAGCAGTTCTTC
TRBV11-2,-,TRBJ1-2,TRBD1,CASSSNRGAYGYTF,TGTGCCAGCAGCTCAAACAGGGGAGCCTATGGCTACACCTTC
TRBV2,-,TRBJ2-7,-,CASTRDRDAYEQYF,TGTGCCAGCACTAGAGACAGAGACGCCTACGAGCAGTACTTC